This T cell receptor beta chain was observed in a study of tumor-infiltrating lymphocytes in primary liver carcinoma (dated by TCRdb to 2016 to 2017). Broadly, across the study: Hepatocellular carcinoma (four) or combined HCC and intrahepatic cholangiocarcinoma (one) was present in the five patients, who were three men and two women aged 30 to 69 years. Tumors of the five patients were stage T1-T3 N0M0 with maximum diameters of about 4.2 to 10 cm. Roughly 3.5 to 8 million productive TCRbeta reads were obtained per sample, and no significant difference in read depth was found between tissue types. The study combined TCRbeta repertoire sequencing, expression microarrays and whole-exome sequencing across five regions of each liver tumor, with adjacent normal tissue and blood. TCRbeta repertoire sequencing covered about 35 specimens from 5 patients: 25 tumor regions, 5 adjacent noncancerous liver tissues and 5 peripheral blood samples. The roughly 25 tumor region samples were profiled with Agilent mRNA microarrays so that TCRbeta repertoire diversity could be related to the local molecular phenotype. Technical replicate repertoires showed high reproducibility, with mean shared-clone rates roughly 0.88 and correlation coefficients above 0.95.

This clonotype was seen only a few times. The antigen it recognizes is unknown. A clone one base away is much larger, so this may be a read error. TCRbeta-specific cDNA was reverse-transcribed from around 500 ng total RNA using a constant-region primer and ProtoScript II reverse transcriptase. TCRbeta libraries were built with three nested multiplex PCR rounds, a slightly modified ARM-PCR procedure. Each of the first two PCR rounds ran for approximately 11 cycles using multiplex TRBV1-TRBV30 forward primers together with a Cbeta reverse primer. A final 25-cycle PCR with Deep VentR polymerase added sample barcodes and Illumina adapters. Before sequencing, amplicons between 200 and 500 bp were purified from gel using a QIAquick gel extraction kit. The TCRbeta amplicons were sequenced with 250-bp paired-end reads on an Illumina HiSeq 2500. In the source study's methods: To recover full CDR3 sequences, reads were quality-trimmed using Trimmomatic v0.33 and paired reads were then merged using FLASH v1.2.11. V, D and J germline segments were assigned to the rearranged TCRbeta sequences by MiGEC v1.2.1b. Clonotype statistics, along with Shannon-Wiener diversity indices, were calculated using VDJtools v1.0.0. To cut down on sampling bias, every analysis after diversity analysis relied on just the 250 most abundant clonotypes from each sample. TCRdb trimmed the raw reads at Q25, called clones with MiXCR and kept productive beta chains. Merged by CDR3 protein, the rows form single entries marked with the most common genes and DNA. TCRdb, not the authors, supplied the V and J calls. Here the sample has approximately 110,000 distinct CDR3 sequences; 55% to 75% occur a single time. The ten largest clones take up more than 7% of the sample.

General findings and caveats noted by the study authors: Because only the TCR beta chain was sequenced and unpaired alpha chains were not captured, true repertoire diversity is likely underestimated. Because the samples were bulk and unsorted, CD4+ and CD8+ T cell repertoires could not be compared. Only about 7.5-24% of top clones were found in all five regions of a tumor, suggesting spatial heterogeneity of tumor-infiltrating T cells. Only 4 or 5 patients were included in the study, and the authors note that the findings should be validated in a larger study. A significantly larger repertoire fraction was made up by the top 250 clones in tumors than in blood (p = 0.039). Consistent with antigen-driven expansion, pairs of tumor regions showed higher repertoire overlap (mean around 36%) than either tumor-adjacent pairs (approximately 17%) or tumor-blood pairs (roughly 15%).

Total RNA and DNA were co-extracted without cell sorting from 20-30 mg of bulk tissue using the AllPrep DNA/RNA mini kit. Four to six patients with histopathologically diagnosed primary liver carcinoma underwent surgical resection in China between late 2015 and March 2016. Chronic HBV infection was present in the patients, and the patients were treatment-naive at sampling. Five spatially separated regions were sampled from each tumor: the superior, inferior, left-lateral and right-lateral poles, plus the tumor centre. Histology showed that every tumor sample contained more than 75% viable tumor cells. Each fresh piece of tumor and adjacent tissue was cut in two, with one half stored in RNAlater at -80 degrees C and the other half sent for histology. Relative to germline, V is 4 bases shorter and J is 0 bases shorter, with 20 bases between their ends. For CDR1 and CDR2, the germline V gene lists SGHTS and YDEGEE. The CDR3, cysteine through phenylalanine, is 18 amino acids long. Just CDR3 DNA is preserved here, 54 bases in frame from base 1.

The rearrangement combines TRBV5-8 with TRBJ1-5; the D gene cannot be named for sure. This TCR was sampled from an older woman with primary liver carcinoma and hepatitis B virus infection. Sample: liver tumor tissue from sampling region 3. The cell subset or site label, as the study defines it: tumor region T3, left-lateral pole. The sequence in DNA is TGTGCCAGCAGCCCCTGGGTGGCAGGTTGTAATAGCAATCAGCCCCAGCATTTT. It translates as CASSPWVAGCNSNQPQHF.